Below, 13 T cell receptor beta chains from the same sample are listed, as sequenced in a study of blood T cells in healthy people across ages. Primers used in a second PCR of about 7 to 11 cycles were a sample-barcoded 5' primer and a J-beta primer mix. A single record per CDR3 protein comes from TCRdb applying MiXCR to the 5' RACE reads. The sample lists 780,000 or so distinct CDR3 sequences, roughly 25% occurring once. These data also formed part of another study, on T cells of mothers and their children.

Sequenced input: blood. These TCRs come from a boy between 10 and 17 years old in good health.

The V call is TRBV18, the J call TRBJ1-5; D not certain. The ends were cut back, 6 bases at V and 5 bases at J, with 17 bases in the middle. This CDR3 spans 15 amino acids. Germline CDR1 reads KGHSH; CDR2 reads LQKENI. The CDR3 sequence: CASSPSEDSDQPQHF. The DNA of the CDR3 is TGTGCCAGCTCGCCATCGGAGGACTCGGATCAGCCCCAGCATTTT.

This clonotype was recorded a few times. The rearrangement links TRBV5-1 to TRBJ1-2, with TRBD1 identical over 12 bases. Per germline, CDR1 SGHRS and CDR2 YFSETQ. Germline trimming cut 3 bases from V and 4 bases from J; bases unmatched to any gene: 10. This CDR3 comprises 17 residues. Written as DNA, the CDR3 is TGCGCCAGCAGCTGGGGGACAGGGGGCCAAAACGCCTATGGCTACACCTTC. It encodes CASSWGTGGQNAYGYTF.

V gene TRBV5-8 combines with J gene TRBJ2-1; 10 nucleotides agree with TRBD1. The length of the CDR3 is 16 residues. Germline V lookup: CDR1 SGHTS, CDR2 YDEGEE. V dropped 4 bases and J dropped 8; count of bases not matched to a gene: 12. CDR3: CASSRIRDRGVDEQFF. As DNA, the CDR3 is TGTGCCAGCAGCCGTATCCGGGACAGGGGAGTAGATGAGCAGTTCTTC.

This clonotype was seen only a few times. The chain is built from TRBV20-1 and TRBJ2-7; no clear D. CDR3 size: 13 residues. CDR1 and CDR2 from the germline V gene are DFQATT and SNEGSKA (reference sequence). Trimming cost V 0 bases and J 3 bases, with 9 bases left between them. The CDR3 DNA is TGCAGTGCTAGAGAGAACCCAAACTACGAGCAGTACTTC. It translates to CSARENPNYEQYF.

This clonotype was seen more than once but under ten times. As the CDR3 is not closed by the conserved phenylalanine or tryptophan, this likely results from a read error. The DNA for the CDR3 is TGTGCCAGCAGCTTAGAGCAGATAATGAGCACTGAAGCTTTCCTT. Translated, it gives CASSLEQIMSTEAFL. The V gene is TRBV7-2, the J gene TRBJ1-1; no definite D call. Germline V gene sequence: CDR1 SGHTA, CDR2 FQGNSA. V shed 1 base and J shed 4 bases, with 13 bases lying between them. There are 15 residues in the CDR3.

The rearrangement links TRBV12-3 or TRBV12-4 to TRBJ2-3; 13 positions match TRBD2. The CDR3 totals 17 residues. V dropped 6 bases and J dropped 5; count of bases not matched to a gene: 11. CDR3 in amino acids: CASSRRTSGGVRDTQYF. The CDR3 nucleotides are TGTGCCAGCAGCCGTCGGACTAGCGGGGGCGTGAGAGATACGCAGTATTTT.

This clonotype has only a few counts. V and J are TRBV2 and TRBJ2-3; unclear D gene. Trimming took 4 bases from V and 5 from J, leaving 25 bases between them. The V gene's germline CDR1 is SNHLY and CDR2 FYNNEI. This CDR3 region has 18 residues. The CDR3 region is CASSVLSQVPKRGDTQYF. In DNA form, the CDR3 reads TGTGCCAGCAGTGTCCTCTCTCAAGTCCCGAAACGTGGAGATACGCAGTATTTT.

The chain has TRBV29-1 and TRBJ2-7, with TRBD1 as a possible D gene (5 bases). Germline CDR1 and CDR2: SQVTM and ANQGSEA. The germline V and J ends were trimmed by 7 bases and 2 bases, with 15 bases remaining between them. The CDR3 length is 13 residues. The CDR3, as DNA: TGCAGCGCCTCGACAGTGACGGCCTACGAGCAGTACTTC. The encoded protein is CSASTVTAYEQYF.

This clonotype was detected only a few times. This chain links TRBV20-1 with TRBJ2-3, with 13 bases that match TRBD2. The CDR3 covers 17 residues. J lost 2 bases, V lost 1 base, and 6 bases had no gene match. Germline values: CDR1 DFQATT, CDR2 SNEGSKA (reference sequence). CDR3 sequence (DNA): TGCAGTGCTAGAGGGGGACTAGCGGGGCTACCCACAGATACGCAGTATTTT. Protein product: CSARGGLAGLPTDTQYF.

The chain links TRBV6-5 to TRBJ2-3, with a tentative D call TRBD1 (6 bases). Trimming removed 6 bases at V and 1 base at J, with 17 bases between. The CDR3 length is 16 residues. Germline-derived CDR1 and CDR2 are MNHEY and SVGAGI. The CDR3 spells CASSPWNQGRTDTQYF. The DNA for the CDR3 is TGTGCCAGCAGCCCATGGAACCAGGGGCGCACAGATACGCAGTATTTT.

The chain links TRBV29-1 to TRBJ2-3; no reliable D call. The ends were cut back, 1 base at V and 0 bases at J, with 14 bases in the middle. CDR1 SQVTM and CDR2 ANQGSEA come from the germline V gene. The CDR3 has 16 amino acids. The CDR3 nucleotides read TGCAGCGTTGAAGGGTCCCGGAGATCTAGCACAGATACGCAGTATTTT. This sequence encodes CSVEGSRRSSTDTQYF.

This chain connects TRBV20-1 to TRBJ1-5; a possible D gene is TRBD1 (6 bases). The length of the CDR3 is 13 residues. The V gene lost 6 bases and the J gene lost 7 bases, with 16 bases spanning the gap. Germline assignment: CDR1 DFQATT and CDR2 SNEGSKA (reference sequence). Here the CDR3 reads CSAARDKDQPQHF. The CDR3 nucleotides read TGCAGTGCCGCCCGGGACAAGGACCAGCCCCAGCATTTT.

This chain joins TRBV28 and TRBJ2-5; 8 bases fit TRBD2. V trimming: 10 bases; J trimming: 0 bases; junction bases outside the gene matches: 7. This CDR3 has 14 amino acids. Germline V gives CDR1 MDHEN, CDR2 SYDVKM. The CDR3 loop is CAIRLARDQETQYF. The CDR3 nucleotides are TGTGCCATAAGACTAGCGAGGGACCAAGAGACCCAGTACTTC. The variable domain in full, with the rest retrieved from reference TRBV28 and TRBJ2-5, is DVKVTQSSRYLVKRTGEKVFLECVQDMDHENMFWYRQDPGLGLRLIYFSYDVKMKEKGDIPEGYSVSREKKERFSLILESASTNQTSMYLCAIRLARDQETQYFGPGTRLLVL.